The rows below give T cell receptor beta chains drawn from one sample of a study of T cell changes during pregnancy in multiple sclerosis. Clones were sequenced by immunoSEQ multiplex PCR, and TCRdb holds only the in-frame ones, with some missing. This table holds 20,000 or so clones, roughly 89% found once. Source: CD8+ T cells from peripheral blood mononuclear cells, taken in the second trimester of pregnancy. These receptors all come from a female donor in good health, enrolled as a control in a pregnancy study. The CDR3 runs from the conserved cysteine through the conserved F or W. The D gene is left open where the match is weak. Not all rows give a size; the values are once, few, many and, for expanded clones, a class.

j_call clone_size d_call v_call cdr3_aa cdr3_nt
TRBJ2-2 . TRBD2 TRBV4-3 CASSPSLSGANTGELFF TGCGCCAGCAGCCCTTCCCTTAGCGGGGCGAACACCGGGGAGCTGTTTTTT
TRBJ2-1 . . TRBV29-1 CSVVRDEQFF TGCAGCGTTGTTCGGGATGAGCAGTTCTTC
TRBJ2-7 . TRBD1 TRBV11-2 CASLSGTGYEQYF TGTGCCAGCCTTTCGGGGACAGGATACGAGCAGTACTTC
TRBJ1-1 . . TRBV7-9 CASSLEVGAEAFF TGTGCCAGCAGCTTAGAGGTAGGGGCTGAAGCTTTCTTT
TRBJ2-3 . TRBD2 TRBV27 CASSLFSGRGTDTQYF TGTGCCAGCAGTTTATTTAGCGGGAGGGGCACAGATACGCAGTATTTT
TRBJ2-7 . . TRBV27 CASSLRRGLTYEQYF TGTGCCAGCAGCCTAAGACGTGGGCTAACCTACGAGCAGTACTTC
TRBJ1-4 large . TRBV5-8 CASSSRLELFF TGTGCCAGCAGCTCCAGATTGGAACTGTTTTTT
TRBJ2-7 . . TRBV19 CASSIDLEGYEQYF TGTGCCAGTAGTATCGACTTGGAGGGCTACGAGCAGTACTTC
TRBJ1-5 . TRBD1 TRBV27 CASSFSDRAQPQHF TGTGCCAGCAGTTTTTCCGACAGGGCCCAGCCCCAGCATTTT
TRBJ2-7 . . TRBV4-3 CASSLDRNYEQYF TGCGCCAGCAGCCTGGACAGAAACTACGAGCAGTACTTC
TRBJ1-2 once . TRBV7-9 CASSDLGADGYTF TGTGCCAGCAGCGACTTGGGGGCTGATGGCTACACCTTC
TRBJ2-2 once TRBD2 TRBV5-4 CASSPGTSGRNTGELFF TGTGCCAGCAGCCCCGGAACTAGCGGGAGGAACACCGGGGAGCTGTTTTTT
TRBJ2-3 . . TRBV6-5 CASGKLGTDTQYF TGTGCCTCGGGAAAATTGGGCACAGATACGCAGTATTTT
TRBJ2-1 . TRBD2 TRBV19 CASRPLAGAGNEQFF TGTGCCAGTAGACCACTAGCGGGAGCGGGGAATGAGCAGTTCTTC
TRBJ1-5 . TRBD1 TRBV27 CASSLLGQGVSQPQHF TGTGCCAGCAGTTTATTGGGGCAGGGGGTAAGTCAGCCCCAGCATTTT
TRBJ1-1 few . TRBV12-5 CASGLGGGTEAFF TGTGCTAGTGGTTTGGGGGGCGGCACTGAAGCTTTCTTT
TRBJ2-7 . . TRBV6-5 CASSYGEASYEQYF TGTGCCAGCAGTTACGGGGAGGCTTCCTACGAGCAGTACTTC
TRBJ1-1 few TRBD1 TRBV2 CASSEHLDRATEAFF TGTGCCAGCAGCGAACACCTGGACAGGGCCACTGAAGCTTTCTTT
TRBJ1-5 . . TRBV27 CASSLRQGSQPQHF TGTGCCAGCAGTTTACGGCAGGGGAGTCAGCCCCAGCATTTT
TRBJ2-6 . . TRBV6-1 CASRQVLSGANVLTF TGTGCCAGCAGGCAGGTGCTCTCTGGGGCCAACGTCCTGACTTTC
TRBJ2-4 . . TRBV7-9 CASSADRVSAKNIQYF TGTGCCAGCAGCGCCGACCGGGTCTCAGCCAAAAACATTCAGTACTTC
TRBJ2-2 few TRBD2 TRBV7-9 CASSPVGGINTGELFF TGTGCCAGCAGTCCAGTGGGAGGGATTAACACCGGGGAGCTGTTTTTT
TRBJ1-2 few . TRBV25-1 CASRDSASYGYTF TGTGCCAGCAGAGACTCGGCCTCCTATGGCTACACCTTC
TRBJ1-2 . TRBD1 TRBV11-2 CASSSVPGTGKGYTF TGTGCCAGCAGCTCCGTACCCGGGACAGGGAAAGGCTACACCTTC
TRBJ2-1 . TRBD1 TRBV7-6 CASSPGQGASYEQFF TGTGCCAGCAGCCCCGGACAGGGGGCGTCATATGAGCAGTTCTTC
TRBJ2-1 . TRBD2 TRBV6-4 CASSPSGGYNEQFF TGTGCCAGCAGTCCTAGCGGGGGTTACAATGAGCAGTTCTTC
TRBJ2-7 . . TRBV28 CASSFLGSSYEQYF TGTGCCAGCAGTTTTCTGGGCAGTTCCTACGAGCAGTACTTC
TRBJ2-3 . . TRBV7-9 CASSLAFTTITDTQYF TGTGCCAGCAGCTTAGCGTTTACTACCATCACAGATACGCAGTATTTT
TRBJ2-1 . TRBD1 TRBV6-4 CASSRTGEGDEQFF TGTGCCAGCAGTAGGACAGGGGAGGGAGATGAGCAGTTCTTC
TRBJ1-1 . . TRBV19 CASSIGGSLRLNTEAFF TGTGCCAGTAGTATAGGGGGCAGCCTGCGATTGAACACTGAAGCTTTCTTT
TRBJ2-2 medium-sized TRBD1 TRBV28 CASSQGQFNTGELFF TGTGCCAGCAGCCAGGGACAGTTCAACACCGGGGAGCTGTTTTTT
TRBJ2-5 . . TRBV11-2 CASSRTPGQQETQYF TGTGCCAGCAGCCGAACCCCAGGACAGCAAGAGACCCAGTACTTC
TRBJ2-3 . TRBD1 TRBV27 CASRTTGGTDTQYF TGTGCCAGCAGGACTACAGGGGGCACAGATACGCAGTATTTT
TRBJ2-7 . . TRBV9 CASSVEGEDYEQYF TGTGCCAGCAGCGTAGAAGGCGAGGACTACGAGCAGTACTTC
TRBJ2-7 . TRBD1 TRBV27 CASSPILTGGYEQYF TGTGCCAGCAGTCCAATCCTGACAGGGGGCTACGAGCAGTACTTC
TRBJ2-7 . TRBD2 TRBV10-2 CASSDGLAGGPGYEQYF TGCGCCAGCAGTGATGGACTAGCGGGAGGGCCCGGCTACGAGCAGTACTTC
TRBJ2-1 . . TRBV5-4 CASSLAGRHEQFF TGTGCCAGCAGCTTGGCAGGGAGGCATGAGCAGTTCTTC
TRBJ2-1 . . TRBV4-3 CASSQDDSGIYNEQFF TGCGCCAGCAGCCAAGATGATAGCGGAATATACAATGAGCAGTTCTTC
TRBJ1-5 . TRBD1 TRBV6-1 CASSDRTGGRGQPQHF TGTGCCAGCAGTGATCGGACAGGGGGAAGAGGTCAGCCCCAGCATTTT
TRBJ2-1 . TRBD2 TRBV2 CASPSGRAGEQFF TGTGCCAGCCCTAGCGGGAGGGCCGGTGAGCAGTTCTTC
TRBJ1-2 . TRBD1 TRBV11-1 CASSWDRGDGYTF TGTGCCAGCAGCTGGGACAGGGGGGATGGCTACACCTTC
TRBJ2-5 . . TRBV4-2 CASSQDQLLVQETQYF TGTGCCAGCAGCCAAGATCAACTCCTGGTACAAGAGACCCAGTACTTC
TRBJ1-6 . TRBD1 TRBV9 CASSAGQGGWSPLHF TGTGCCAGCAGCGCTGGACAGGGAGGTTGGTCACCCCTCCACTTT
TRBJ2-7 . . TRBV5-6 CASSLWESSYEQYF TGTGCCAGCAGCTTATGGGAGAGCTCCTACGAGCAGTACTTC
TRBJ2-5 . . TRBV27 CASSLVGGTPQETQYF TGTGCCAGCAGTTTAGTTGGGGGGACTCCCCAAGAGACCCAGTACTTC
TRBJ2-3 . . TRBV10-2 CASRLSGGGYREDTQYF TGCGCCAGCAGGCTCAGCGGTGGAGGATATAGGGAGGATACGCAGTATTTT
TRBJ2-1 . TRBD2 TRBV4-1 CASSQDWPSGYNEQFF TGCGCCAGCAGCCAAGATTGGCCTAGCGGATACAATGAGCAGTTCTTC
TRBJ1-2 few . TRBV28 CASSPPGAYGYTF TGTGCCAGCAGCCCCCCAGGGGCCTATGGCTACACCTTC
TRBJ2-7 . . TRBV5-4 CASSLYNEQYF TGTGCCAGCAGCTTGTATAACGAGCAGTACTTC
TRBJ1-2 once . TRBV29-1 CSVVWPGKSGYTF TGCAGCGTTGTTTGGCCGGGAAAGAGTGGCTACACCTTC
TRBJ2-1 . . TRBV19 CASEAENNEQFF TGTGCCAGTGAAGCGGAGAACAATGAGCAGTTCTTC
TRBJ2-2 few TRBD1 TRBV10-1 CAITEPQGWELFF TGCGCCATCACAGAGCCACAGGGGTGGGAGCTGTTTTTT